The 10 T cell receptor beta chains below were found in one sample sequenced in a study of shared clonotypes between healthy human individuals. Repertoires were generated with immunoSEQ multiplex PCR, while TCRdb's copy carries only in-frame clones and drops some. The profile covers over a million clones, with about 80% appearing a single time and under 0.65% taken by the ten largest. The sample comprised memory CD4+ T cells from PBMCs. Subset meaning: CD45RA-negative fraction. These TCRs come from a man younger than 30 in good health. Some clones in this sample may be carry-over from other donors' samples.

This rearrangement joins TRBV7-2 to TRBJ1-3; 7 bases line up with TRBD1. The CDR3 has 15 amino acids. V dropped 5 bases and J dropped 3; count of bases not matched to a gene: 7. Germline V gives CDR1 SGHTA, CDR2 FQGNSA. The CDR3 spells CASSTQGSGGNTIYF. Here the CDR3 DNA reads TGTGCCAGCAGCACACAGGGGTCTGGTGGAAACACCATATATTTT.

The J gene is TRBJ1-1, the V gene TRBV28; the match to TRBD1 covers 7 bases. Germline trimming cut 3 bases from V and 1 base from J; bases unmatched to any gene: 5. The CDR3 sequence is 15 residues long. CDR1 is MDHEN, CDR2 SYDVKM, per germline. CDR3 protein: CASSLAGTANTEAFF. The CDR3 DNA sequence: TGTGCCAGCAGTTTGGCCGGGACAGCGAACACTGAAGCTTTCTTT.

This rearrangement joins TRBV2 to TRBJ1-1; D perhaps matches TRBD1 (6 bases). Germline lookup yields CDR1 SNHLY and CDR2 FYNNEI. This CDR3 contains 15 residues. V shed 5 bases and J shed 1 base, with 14 bases lying between them. The CDR3 nucleotides are TGTGCCAGCAGTTTACAGGGCCACCAGAACACTGAAGCTTTCTTT. It translates to CASSLQGHQNTEAFF.

The rearrangement joins TRBV4-1 to TRBJ1-5, with 9 bases fitting TRBD1. This CDR3 is 15 amino acids long. The ends lost 1 base at V and 6 bases at J; junction bases unmatched: 4. Germline-derived CDR1 and CDR2 are MGHRA and YSYEKL. In DNA form, the CDR3 reads TGCGCCAGCAGCCAAGGGACAGGGGCGGGTCAGCCCCAGCATTTT. Translating it yields CASSQGTGAGQPQHF.

This clone has a handful of counts. The chain is built from TRBV5-8 and TRBJ2-7, with TRBD1 as a possible D gene (5 bases). The V gene lost 2 bases and the J gene lost 0 bases, with 12 bases spanning the gap. The CDR3 has 15 amino acids. From germline, CDR1 is SGHTS and CDR2 YDEGEE. The CDR3 sequence: CASSLQEIPSYEQYF. The CDR3 nucleotides are TGTGCCAGCAGCTTACAGGAGATTCCCTCCTACGAGCAGTACTTC.

The chain links TRBV5-4 to TRBJ2-3, with 7 bases matching TRBD2. V shed 5 bases, J shed 0 bases, and the junction held 9 bases outside the gene matches. Per germline, CDR1 SGHNT and CDR2 YYREEE (reference sequence). The CDR3 length is 16 residues. The CDR3 sequence is CASRTGGRSSTDTQYF. The CDR3 nucleotides read TGTGCCAGCAGAACTGGCGGGAGATCGAGCACAGATACGCAGTATTTT.

This clone was detected only a few times. The rearrangement joins TRBV6-1 to TRBJ2-7, with 8 bases matching TRBD1. The CDR3 consists of 13 residues. The V gene end was trimmed by 8 bases and the J gene end by 2 bases; junction bases not matched to a gene: 5. Looked up from germline, CDR1 is MNHNS and CDR2 is SASEGT. CDR3 amino acids: CASRGTGPYEQYF. In DNA, the CDR3 is TGTGCCAGCCGGGGGACAGGTCCCTACGAGCAGTACTTC.

This CDR3 reads CASSYSRGGNQPQHF. CDR3 nucleotide sequence: TGTGCCAGCAGTTACTCTCGGGGGGGTAATCAGCCCCAGCATTTT. J is TRBJ1-5 and V is TRBV6-5; a weak D match, TRBD1 (5 bases). V gave up 0 bases and J gave up 4 bases, with 10 bases separating them. This CDR3 region has 15 residues. CDR1 is MNHEY and CDR2 is SVGAGI in the germline V gene.

The chain has TRBV5-1 and TRBJ1-2, with TRBD1 as a possible D gene (5 bases). CDR3 size: 14 residues. V lost 2 bases, J lost 3 bases, and 11 bases lay in between. In germline, CDR1 is SGHRS, CDR2 YFSETQ. CDR3 DNA sequence: TGCGCCAGCAGCTTCCAGGGAACGGACTATGGCTACACCTTC. This encodes CASSFQGTDYGYTF.

The V and J genes are TRBV28 and TRBJ1-3, with 10 bases matching TRBD1. Germline V CDR1 and CDR2: MDHEN, SYDVKM. This CDR3 has 14 residues. V lost 7 bases, J lost 4 bases, and 4 bases stayed unmatched. The CDR3 sequence: CASKGQGTGNTIYF. CDR3 DNA: TGTGCCAGCAAGGGACAGGGGACGGGAAACACCATATATTTT.